The present T cell receptor beta chain was sequenced within a study of radiation and T cells in renal cell carcinoma. Findings of the study overall: Without pretreatment biopsies, baseline tumor clonotype presence was undetermined. Top tumor clonotypes rose in blood 2 weeks post-radiation, then contracted.

Repertoires were generated with immunoSEQ multiplex PCR, while TCRdb's copy carries only in-frame clones and drops some. The repertoire has 100,000 to 150,000 clones, around 81% of them found once; the top ten carry roughly 5%. Noted time point: blood 2 weeks post-SBRT. Documented treatment: 15 Gy SBRT to primary tumor, nephrectomy 4 weeks later. Radiation-treated patients gave blood at baseline, week 2 and week 4. The tumor was a clear cell renal cell carcinoma. About this clone: Its antigen is unknown.

Germline lookup yields CDR1 ENHRY and CDR2 SYGVKD. Trimming removed 5 bases from V and 3 bases from J, with 8 bases in between. This CDR3 is built from 12 residues. Sample: blood, taken from a patient whose treatment included radiotherapy and nephrectomy. The clonotype comes from a man aged 50 to 59 with renal cell carcinoma. The rearrangement links TRBV10-3 to TRBJ2-7; D perhaps matches TRBD1 (6 bases). CDR3 protein: CAISNRDYEQYF. The CDR3 coding sequence is TGTGCCATCAGTAACAGGGACTACGAGCAGTACTTC.